These 32 T cell receptor beta chains were sequenced from one sample in a study of CDR3 diversity in severe acne. TCRdb itself ran the PCR reads through MiXCR, one entry per CDR3 protein. Seen here are some 84,000 distinct CDR3 sequences, about 54% observed once, and the top ten hold roughly 13%. Material for sequencing was blood. These receptors all stem from a male donor in good health, without acne.

This clonotype showed up just a few times. The chain couples TRBV20-1 to TRBJ2-5; TRBD2 aligns across 7 bases. Trimming removed 2 bases from V and 1 base from J; junction bases left unmatched: 1. Germline V gives CDR1 DFQATT, CDR2 SNEGSKA (reference sequence). The CDR3 runs to 13 residues. The CDR3 DNA reads as TGCAGTGCTAGATTAGCGGGCCAAGAGACCCAGTACTTC. Protein sequence: CSARLAGQETQYF.

This clonotype has only a few counts. The V call is TRBV30, the J call TRBJ1-6, with D unclear. Trimming took 3 bases from V and 10 from J, leaving 13 bases between them. The CDR3 consists of 13 residues. The germline V gene has CDR1 GTSNPN and CDR2 SVGIG (reference sequence). The chain's CDR3 is CAWSSNPGSPLHF. CDR3 nucleotide sequence: TGTGCCTGGAGCAGTAATCCGGGGTCACCCCTCCACTTT.

In its sample, this clonotype was seen a few times. The rearrangement joins TRBV6-5 to TRBJ1-2, with TRBD1 as a possible D gene (5 bases). The CDR3 covers 15 residues. The V gene lost 0 bases and the J gene lost 0 bases, with 8 bases spanning the gap. Germline V lookup: CDR1 MNHEY, CDR2 SVGAGI. CDR3 in DNA: TGTGCCAGCAGTTACTCGGGACTAGCTAACTATGGCTACACCTTC. It yields the protein CASSYSGLANYGYTF.

This clonotype was recorded many times. The chain recombines TRBV28 with TRBJ2-7, with 8 bases fitting TRBD1. V dropped 5 bases and J dropped 6; count of bases not matched to a gene: 15. The CDR3 consists of 16 residues. Looked up from germline, CDR1 is MDHEN and CDR2 is SYDVKM. CDR3 DNA: TGTGCCAGCAGTCAACCCAAAAGGGGCAGGGGGCTCGAGCAGTACTTC. Its translation is CASSQPKRGRGLEQYF.

The genes are TRBV11-3 and TRBJ1-5; the match to TRBD1 covers 7 bases. CDR3 length: 15 residues. V was pared by 6 bases and J by 7 bases, with 12 bases of the junction left unmatched. Germline V lookup: CDR1 SGHNT, CDR2 YENEEA. The CDR3 loop is CASSPMTGFRQPQHF. The CDR3 region has the DNA TGTGCCAGCAGTCCCATGACAGGGTTCAGGCAGCCCCAGCATTTT. Complete variable domain (other parts from reference TRBV11-3 and TRBJ1-5): EAGVVQSPRYKIIEKKQPVAFWCNPISGHNTLYWYLQNLGQGPELLIRYENEEAVDDSQLPKDRFSAERLKGVDSTLKIQPAELGDSAVYLCASSPMTGFRQPQHFGDGTRLSIL.

The rearrangement joins TRBV28 to TRBJ1-2, with D tentatively TRBD1 (5 bases). With 8 bases removed from V and 5 bases from J, the gap between germline ends came to 21 bases. The CDR3 covers 15 residues. The germline V gene has CDR1 MDHEN and CDR2 SYDVKM. CDR3 sequence reads: CASRDGGLVGYGYTF. Written as DNA, the CDR3 is TGTGCCAGCCGGGACGGAGGTCTTGTTGGTTATGGCTACACCTTC.

The rearrangement uses TRBV24-1 and TRBJ1-5; 11 positions match TRBD1. The junction had 7 bases not matched to a gene; V was cut back by 10 bases and J by 3 bases. CDR3 length: 15 amino acids. The germline V gene encodes CDR1 KGHDR and CDR2 SFDVKD. Written as DNA, the CDR3 is TGTGCCACGGATGGGGACAGGGGGGACAATCAGCCCCAGCATTTT. Translated: CATDGDRGDNQPQHF.

The chain carries TRBV20-1 and TRBJ2-3; possible D gene TRBD2, 6 bases. Trimming stripped 7 bases from V and 9 bases from J, with 20 bases between. The germline V gene encodes CDR1 DFQATT and CDR2 SNEGSKA (reference sequence). CDR3 size: 13 residues. CDR3 coding DNA: TGCAGTGAAACATTGCGGGAAGAGACGACGCAGTATTTT. Translation: CSETLREETTQYF.

V gene TRBV6-1 combines with J gene TRBJ1-2; 9 bases fit TRBD1. The CDR3 is 13 residues long. Germline V gene data show CDR1 as MNHNS and CDR2 as SASEGT. V lost 6 bases to trimming and J lost 8 bases; unmatched junction nucleotides: 7. In DNA form, the CDR3 reads TGTGCCAGCAGCGGGACAGGGCGAACAGGCTACACCTTC. Protein: CASSGTGRTGYTF.

This clonotype occurred a few times. This chain uses TRBV15 with TRBJ2-5; 16 bases align to TRBD2. Germline-derived CDR1 and CDR2 are LNHNV and YYDKDF (reference sequence). CDR3 length equals 17 residues. The V gene end was trimmed by 3 bases and the J gene end by 5 bases; junction bases not matched to a gene: 6. In DNA form, the CDR3 reads TGTGCCACCAGCAGGCTTATGGGACTAGCGGGAGGGGAGACCCAGTACTTC. It specifies CATSRLMGLAGGETQYF. Supplemented by reference TRBV15 and TRBJ2-5, the full variable domain reads DAMVIQNPRYQVTQFGKPVTLSCSQTLNHNVMYWYQQKSSQAPKLLFHYYDKDFNNEADTPDNFQSRRPNTSFCFLDIRSPGLGDTAMYLCATSRLMGLAGGETQYFGPGTRLLVL.

This clonotype appeared a few times. Mismatch with germline at one junction end may stem from a read error. The chain recombines TRBV6-5 with TRBJ2-1, with 7 bases lining up with TRBD2. Germline loops: CDR1 MNHEY, CDR2 SVGAGI. The CDR3 length is 14 residues. DNA of the CDR3: TGTGCCAGCAGTCGGGGGGAGGGCCCCAATCAGCAGTTCTTC. Residues: CASSRGEGPNQQFF.

V is TRBV20-1 and J is TRBJ2-7; 9 positions agree with TRBD1. Unmatched junction bases numbered 6, after V lost 5 bases and J lost 4 bases. Germline CDR1 reads DFQATT; CDR2 reads SNEGSKA (reference sequence). The CDR3 loop spans 13 amino acids. The CDR3 reads CSAPRGTGYEQYF. The CDR3 DNA reads as TGCAGTGCTCCCCGCGGGACAGGGTACGAGCAGTACTTC.

The rearrangement joins TRBV6-5 to TRBJ1-4; D gene ambiguous. The CDR3 contains 15 residues. V dropped 6 bases and J dropped 3 bases, with 14 bases sitting between them. CDR1 and CDR2 (germline): MNHEY, SVGAGI. The CDR3 sequence is CASRQRGSANEKLFF. For the CDR3, the DNA is TGTGCCAGCAGACAAAGAGGCAGCGCTAATGAAAAACTGTTTTTT.

This clonotype was seen only a few times. This rearrangement joins TRBV19 to TRBJ1-1; maybe TRBD1 (5 bases). Germline assignment: CDR1 LNHDA and CDR2 SQIVND (reference sequence). Trimming stripped 6 bases from V and 3 bases from J, with 11 bases between. The CDR3 sequence is 13 residues long. This CDR3 is CASRGWGDTEAFF. The CDR3 DNA reads TGTGCCAGTAGAGGTTGGGGGGACACTGAAGCTTTCTTT.

This chain joins TRBV10-1 and TRBJ1-5; D is possibly TRBD1 (6 bases). Between the trimmed V and J ends, which lost 8 bases and 6 bases, there was a span of 14 bases. The CDR3 covers 13 residues. Germline CDR1 is WNHNN and CDR2 is SYGVQD (reference sequence). The CDR3 loop reads CASRGGVGQPQHF. DNA of the CDR3: TGCGCCAGCCGAGGGGGGGTGGGTCAGCCCCAGCATTTT.

To note about this clonotype: An end of the junction does not agree with germline; a read error may underlie this. The V and J genes are TRBV10-3 and TRBJ1-5; 9 bases are shared with TRBD1. The CDR3 spans 15 residues. Germline V gene sequence: CDR1 ENHRY, CDR2 SYGVKD. The CDR3 here is CASSFPSDRGQPQHF. CDR3 sequence (DNA): TGTGCCAGCAGTTTCCCGTCGGACAGGGGCCAGCCCCAGCATTTT.

V usage is TRBV6-5 and J usage is TRBJ1-5; no firm D call. CDR1 and CDR2 (germline): MNHEY, SVGAGI. The CDR3 extends over 12 amino acids. V was trimmed by 6 bases and J by 11 bases, leaving 14 bases between them. CDR3 sequence: CASRALQETQHF. CDR3 coding DNA: TGTGCCAGCAGAGCATTACAAGAGACCCAGCATTTT.

The chain employs TRBV15 and TRBJ1-1, with D maybe TRBD1 (6 bases). Germline CDR1 LNHNV, CDR2 YYDKDF (reference sequence). Trimming stripped 0 bases from V and 5 bases from J, with 13 bases between. CDR3 size: 15 residues. The CDR3 is CATSRDSSQGTEAFF. The CDR3 DNA follows: TGTGCCACCAGCAGAGATTCGAGTCAGGGGACTGAAGCTTTCTTT. Using reference TRBV15 and TRBJ1-1 for the parts outside the CDR3, the full variable domain is DAMVIQNPRYQVTQFGKPVTLSCSQTLNHNVMYWYQQKSSQAPKLLFHYYDKDFNNEADTPDNFQSRRPNTSFCFLDIRSPGLGDTAMYLCATSRDSSQGTEAFFGQGTRLTVV.

This chain connects TRBV20-1 to TRBJ2-5; the match to TRBD2 covers 7 bases. This CDR3 is built from 10 residues. J was trimmed by 5 bases and V by 6 bases; bases with no gene match: 0. Germline loops: CDR1 DFQATT, CDR2 SNEGSKA (reference sequence). CDR3 region: CSAGGETQYF. DNA of the CDR3: TGCAGTGCCGGGGGGGAGACCCAGTACTTC.

The rearrangement joins TRBV7-2 to TRBJ1-3; maybe TRBD1 (6 bases). The assigned J gene may be wrong: the sequence end matches TRBJ2-3 better. Germline values: CDR1 SGHTA, CDR2 FQGNSA. The CDR3 runs to 15 residues. The CDR3 spells CASRSIQGGTDTQYF. DNA of the CDR3: TGTGCCAGCAGGTCCATACAGGGTGGCACAGATACGCAGTATTTT.

There are many counts of this clonotype. CDR3 in amino acids: CASSLWSWQGANQPQHF. The CDR3 DNA follows: TGTGCCAGCAGCTTATGGTCGTGGCAGGGAGCTAATCAGCCCCAGCATTTT. The gene calls are TRBV7-8 and TRBJ1-5; weak D call: TRBD1 (5 bases). This CDR3 region has 17 residues. Germline CDR1 SGHVS, CDR2 FQNEAQ. Trimming stripped 2 bases from V and 4 bases from J, with 18 bases between.

The chain has TRBV20-1 and TRBJ2-1; 7 nucleotides line up with TRBD2. The length of the CDR3 is 15 residues. The V and J ends lost 2 bases and 2 bases, in that order; junction bases with no gene match: 6. Germline CDR1 reads DFQATT; CDR2 reads SNEGSKA (reference sequence). CDR3: CSARSGAGAYNEQFF. The CDR3 nucleotides read TGCAGTGCTAGATCCGGCGCGGGGGCCTACAATGAGCAGTTCTTC.

The sample holds a few counts of this clonotype. V usage is TRBV28 and J usage is TRBJ1-1, with TRBD1 matching 10 bases. There are 15 residues in the CDR3. Germline trimming cut 7 bases from V and 5 bases from J; bases unmatched to any gene: 10. From germline, CDR1 is MDHEN and CDR2 SYDVKM. CDR3 coding DNA: TGTGCCAGCAAATCGGGGACAGGGGCGGGTACTGAAGCTTTCTTT. Amino acids: CASKSGTGAGTEAFF.

This rearrangement joins TRBV19 to TRBJ2-7, with D hard to call. V lost 4 bases, J lost 2 bases, and 9 bases lay in between. The germline CDR1 and CDR2 sequences are LNHDA and SQIVND (reference sequence). The CDR3 has 13 amino acids. CDR3 nucleotides: TGTGCCAGTAGTAGGAAGTCACCCTACGAGCAGTACTTC. Translated: CASSRKSPYEQYF.

The J gene is TRBJ1-1, the V gene TRBV9; D call uncertain. The germline V gene has CDR1 SGDLS and CDR2 YYNGEE. V dropped 0 bases and J dropped 3 bases, with 9 bases sitting between them. This CDR3 is 14 amino acids long. DNA for the CDR3: TGTGCCAGCAGCGTAGACTTAGAGGACACTGAAGCTTTCTTT. This encodes CASSVDLEDTEAFF.

This chain uses TRBV10-3 with TRBJ1-2, with TRBD1 as a possible D gene (5 bases). CDR3 size: 16 residues. Trimming removed 6 bases at V and 0 bases at J, with 17 bases between. From germline, CDR1 is ENHRY and CDR2 SYGVKD. The CDR3, as DNA: TGTGCCATCAGCTCTTGGGGCAGCCGAACTAACTATGGCTACACCTTC. Protein product: CAISSWGSRTNYGYTF.

The chain recombines TRBV29-1 with TRBJ1-2; TRBD1 agrees at 8 bases. Germline V gene lookup returns CDR1 SQVTM and CDR2 ANQGSEA. V was pared by 7 bases and J by 6 bases, with 4 bases of the junction left unmatched. The CDR3 is made up of 11 amino acids. The CDR3 protein is CSALTGDGYTF. For the CDR3, the DNA is TGCAGCGCTCTGACAGGGGATGGCTACACCTTC.

The chain combines TRBV28 with TRBJ1-6, with D hard to call. The CDR3 contains 16 residues. From germline, CDR1 is MDHEN and CDR2 SYDVKM. The V end lost 4 bases, the J end lost 7 bases, and 17 bases lay between the germline ends. CDR3 residues: CASSSFTGLWNSPLHF. CDR3 coding DNA: TGTGCCAGCAGTTCTTTCACCGGACTCTGGAATTCACCCCTCCACTTT. Full variable domain (missing parts from reference TRBV28 and TRBJ1-6): DVKVTQSSRYLVKRTGEKVFLECVQDMDHENMFWYRQDPGLGLRLIYFSYDVKMKEKGDIPEGYSVSREKKERFSLILESASTNQTSMYLCASSSFTGLWNSPLHFGNGTRLTVT.

Ten or more counts support this clonotype. The chain has TRBV5-1 and TRBJ2-1; TRBD2 matches 10 bases. Germline V CDR1 and CDR2: SGHRS, YFSETQ. The J segment lost 4 bases and the V segment lost 4 bases, leaving 5 bases of the junction unmatched. CDR3 length equals 15 residues. CDR3 coding DNA: TGCGCCAGCAGCCCCCCTAGCGGGGGTTACAATGAGCAGTTCTTC. As protein: CASSPPSGGYNEQFF.

Details on this clonotype: The junction departs from the called germline gene at one end, perhaps through a read error. The chain has TRBV24-1 and TRBJ2-7; TRBD2 aligns across 12 bases. Germline V gene data show CDR1 as KGHDR and CDR2 as SFDVKD. The CDR3 is 16 residues long. CDR3 sequence: CAASSLLLAGGYEQYF. CDR3 coding DNA: TGTGCCGCCAGCAGCTTACTACTAGCGGGAGGTTACGAGCAGTACTTC.

The chain has TRBV11-2 and TRBJ2-7; 11 nucleotides match TRBD2. The V and J ends lost 5 bases and 0 bases, in that order; junction bases with no gene match: 9. Germline V gives CDR1 SGHAT, CDR2 FQNNGV. The CDR3 has 17 residues. CDR3 sequence (DNA): TGTGCCAGCAGCCAGGGACTAGCGGAGGCGAGCTCCTACGAGCAGTACTTC. It is translated as CASSQGLAEASSYEQYF.

The genes are TRBV6-6 and TRBJ2-7; D is undetermined. The germline CDR1 and CDR2 sequences are MNHNY and SVGAGI (reference sequence). There are 15 residues in the CDR3. The germline V and J ends were trimmed by 6 bases and 2 bases, with 17 bases remaining between them. CDR3 sequence: CASSNSQSHAYEQYF. The CDR3 nucleotides read TGTGCCAGCAGCAACTCACAGAGCCATGCCTACGAGCAGTACTTC.